The count of the clone carrying this T cell receptor beta chain is one. Germline-derived CDR1 and CDR2 are LGHNA and YSLEER. V trimming: 0 bases; J trimming: 4 bases; junction bases outside the gene matches: 7. The CDR3 extends over 16 amino acids. The sample belongs to a study of blood T cell repertoires in COVID-19. Profiled with immunoSEQ multiplex PCR; TCRdb holds only in-frame clones, not every one. This table holds about 190,000 clones, roughly 89% found once. The sequence derives from a man between 40 and 49 years old with acute or convalescent COVID-19. The chain is built from TRBV4-3 and TRBJ2-5; 8 positions match TRBD1. Sample: peripheral blood. The CDR3, as DNA: TGCGCCAGCAGCCAAGATGACGGCAGGGGGCGAGAGACCCAGTACTTC. This encodes CASSQDDGRGRETQYF.